Listed here are 14 T cell receptor beta chains from one sample, sequenced in a study of cytomegalovirus exposure and HLA in healthy donors. With 60 Vbeta and 13 Jbeta primers, the PCR was carried out. Profiling relied on immunoSEQ multiplex PCR, and the TCRdb table lists in-frame clones only, not all of them. The table records some 190,000 clones, roughly 80% of them present only once. The sequenced material came from PBMCs. The receptor source for this set is a male donor in good health and CMV-seronegative.

This clone was observed a single time. The V call is TRBV28, the J call TRBJ2-5; 8 nucleotides match TRBD2. This CDR3 has 13 amino acids. Germline trimming cut 3 bases from V and 4 bases from J; bases unmatched to any gene: 1. Germline lookup yields CDR1 MDHEN and CDR2 SYDVKM. CDR3 sequence: CASSLSGGETQYF. The CDR3 DNA reads as TGTGCCAGCAGTTTGAGCGGGGGAGAGACCCAGTACTTC. Drawing the rest from reference TRBV28 and TRBJ2-5, the complete variable domain is DVKVTQSSRYLVKRTGEKVFLECVQDMDHENMFWYRQDPGLGLRLIYFSYDVKMKEKGDIPEGYSVSREKKERFSLILESASTNQTSMYLCASSLSGGETQYFGPGTRLLVL.

This clone was seen only once. This chain joins TRBV28 and TRBJ1-4, with 10 nucleotides matching TRBD1. From germline, CDR1 is MDHEN and CDR2 SYDVKM. Losses at the gene ends were 8 bases for V and 2 bases for J; bases not matched to a gene: 2. This CDR3 comprises 14 residues. CDR3 region: CASQTGGTNEKLFF. CDR3 nucleotides: TGTGCCAGCCAGACAGGGGGCACTAATGAAAAACTGTTTTTT.

The CDR3 DNA reads as TGTGCCAGCAGCTTGGGGACAGCCCCTGACGAGCAGTACTTC. This encodes CASSLGTAPDEQYF. J is TRBJ2-7 and V is TRBV5-4, with D perhaps TRBD1 (6 bases). CDR3 length: 14 residues. V was shortened by 0 bases and J by 5 bases, with 12 bases between the two germline ends. Looked up from germline, CDR1 is SGHNT and CDR2 is YYREEE (reference sequence).

V gene TRBV18 combines with J gene TRBJ2-7; TRBD2 agrees at 8 bases. CDR3 length: 15 amino acids. V shed 0 bases, J shed 1 base, and the junction held 2 bases outside the gene matches. CDR1 is KGHSH, CDR2 LQKENI, per germline. DNA for the CDR3: TGTGCCAGCTCACCACCAGCGGGGGCTTCCTACGAGCAGTACTTC. Protein product: CASSPPAGASYEQYF.

This sequence joins TRBV10-3 and TRBJ2-3; 9 positions match TRBD1. The ends lost 0 bases at V and 2 bases at J; junction bases unmatched: 6. CDR3 length equals 17 residues. Germline V gene lookup returns CDR1 ENHRY and CDR2 SYGVKD. The CDR3 protein is CAISESVGTGFTDTQYF. The CDR3 DNA reads TGTGCCATCAGTGAGTCGGTTGGGACAGGGTTCACAGATACGCAGTATTTT.

The rearrangement uses TRBV2 and TRBJ2-1, with TRBD1 identical over 7 bases. V lost 1 base to trimming and J lost 0 bases; unmatched junction nucleotides: 12. The length of the CDR3 is 19 residues. Germline V CDR1 and CDR2: SNHLY, FYNNEI. This CDR3 is CASSEGWDSTSSSYNEQFF. For the CDR3, the DNA is TGTGCCAGCAGTGAAGGATGGGACAGTACATCCAGCTCCTACAATGAGCAGTTCTTC.

J is TRBJ1-3 and V is TRBV30, with TRBD1 as a possible D gene (5 bases). Trimming left V 0 bases short and J 2 bases short, with 14 bases between. The CDR3 covers 16 residues. CDR1 GTSNPN and CDR2 SVGIG come from the germline V gene (reference sequence). As DNA, the CDR3 is TGTGCCTGGAGTGTTGGAGGGGTCTTCGCTGGAAACACCATATATTTT. Protein sequence: CAWSVGGVFAGNTIYF.

The V call is TRBV19, the J call TRBJ1-6; TRBD1 might be the D (6 bases). The V end lost 2 bases, the J end lost 9 bases, and 20 bases lay between the germline ends. CDR1 and CDR2 from the germline V gene are LNHDA and SQIVND (reference sequence). The CDR3 is made up of 17 amino acids. This chain's CDR3 is CASSIIVPDSLPSPLHF. The CDR3 nucleotides read TGTGCCAGTAGTATAATAGTACCGGACAGTTTGCCTTCACCCCTCCACTTT.

This rearrangement joins TRBV11-2 to TRBJ2-3; D is unclear. Germline lookup yields CDR1 SGHAT and CDR2 FQNNGV. This CDR3 region has 15 residues. V was trimmed by 4 bases and J by 4 bases, leaving 15 bases between them. The CDR3 region is CASSSLGGTADTQYF. The DNA of the CDR3 is TGTGCCAGCAGCTCCCTAGGTGGTACGGCAGATACGCAGTATTTT. Together with reference TRBV11-2 and TRBJ2-3, the CDR3 gives the full variable domain: EAGVAQSPRYKIIEKRQSVAFWCNPISGHATLYWYQQILGQGPKLLIQFQNNGVVDDSQLPKDRFSAERLKGVDSTLKIQPAKLEDSAVYLCASSSLGGTADTQYFGPGTRLTVL.

The V call is TRBV28, the J call TRBJ2-1; 11 nucleotides agree with TRBD2. The junction had 8 bases not matched to a gene; V was cut back by 5 bases and J by 5 bases. The CDR3 runs 16 residues. Germline CDR1 reads MDHEN; CDR2 reads SYDVKM. The CDR3 sequence: CASSAPGLADNNEQFF. In DNA, the CDR3 is TGTGCCAGCAGTGCACCGGGACTAGCGGATAACAATGAGCAGTTCTTC. Based on the CDR3 plus reference TRBV28 and TRBJ2-1, the full variable domain is DVKVTQSSRYLVKRTGEKVFLECVQDMDHENMFWYRQDPGLGLRLIYFSYDVKMKEKGDIPEGYSVSREKKERFSLILESASTNQTSMYLCASSAPGLADNNEQFFGPGTRLTVL.

This rearrangement joins TRBV18 to TRBJ1-5; tentative D call: TRBD1 (5 bases). Between the trimmed V and J ends, which lost 2 bases and 7 bases, there was a span of 12 bases. The germline V gene encodes CDR1 KGHSH and CDR2 LQKENI. CDR3 length: 14 amino acids. The CDR3 is CASSPGWGGQPQHF. CDR3 nucleotide sequence: TGTGCCAGCTCACCAGGGTGGGGGGGGCAGCCCCAGCATTTT.

This chain joins TRBV27 and TRBJ2-6, with D unclear. The germline gives CDR1 MNHEY, CDR2 SMNVEV (reference sequence). The CDR3 loop spans 17 amino acids. V was shortened by 7 bases and J by 0 bases, with 16 bases between the two germline ends. This chain's CDR3 is CASNPAGTFSGANVLTF. In nucleotides, the CDR3 is TGTGCCAGCAATCCCGCTGGCACCTTCTCTGGGGCCAACGTCCTGACTTTC.

CDR3 coding DNA: TGTGCCAGCAGTTTCCCTACGCCCTCCTACGAGCAGTACTTC. This codes for CASSFPTPSYEQYF. This rearrangement joins TRBV28 to TRBJ2-7; D unresolved. The CDR3 loop spans 14 amino acids. The V gene's germline CDR1 is MDHEN and CDR2 SYDVKM. Trimming removed 3 bases at V and 0 bases at J, with 9 bases between.

The chain combines TRBV9 with TRBJ1-3, with D uncertain. This CDR3 region has 15 residues. The germline CDR1 and CDR2 sequences are SGDLS and YYNGEE. The V end was cut by 0 bases, the J end by 0 bases, with 7 bases between. CDR3: CASSVGASSGNTIYF. As DNA, the CDR3 is TGTGCCAGCAGCGTAGGGGCCAGCTCTGGAAACACCATATATTTT. Looking up the rest from reference TRBV9 and TRBJ1-3 gives the full variable domain: DSGVTQTPKHLITATGQRVTLRCSPRSGDLSVYWYQQSLDQGLQFLIQYYNGEERAKGNILERFSAQQFPDLHSELNLSSLELGDSALYFCASSVGASSGNTIYFGEGSWLTVV.